This T cell receptor beta chain was sequenced for a study of blood T cell repertoires in COVID-19. Clinical history reported by participants formed the basis on which cohorts were assigned. Two negative PCRs, clearance, or symptom resolution were required of recovered Cohort 3 donors. Some clones are missing from TCRdb's copy, which holds only in-frame ones; the method was immunoSEQ multiplex PCR. The table shows fewer than 400,000 clones, with roughly 90% occurring only once. Trimming cost V 2 bases and J 3 bases, with 4 bases left between them. The germline V gene has CDR1 SGHTA and CDR2 FQGNSA. This CDR3 is built from 13 residues.

The chain recombines TRBV7-2 with TRBJ2-2; no firm D call. The TCR comes from a woman in her twenties or thirties who had recovered from COVID-19. Sequencing was performed on PBMCs or T cells enriched from blood (not recorded which). The CDR3 loop is CASSLQYTGELFF. The CDR3 bases are TGTGCCAGCAGCTTACAGTACACCGGGGAGCTGTTTTTT.